The sequence of this T cell receptor beta chain was determined in a study of sequential checkpoint blockade in melanoma. Study in general: Maintenance nivolumab came after either treatment sequence. DNA from over 80 pretreatment tumor samples underwent TCRβ immunosequencing.

V shed 6 bases, J shed 7 bases, and the junction held 5 bases outside the gene matches. This CDR3 is built from 13 residues. Germline-derived CDR1 and CDR2 are SGHVS and FQNEAQ. This clone has a handful of counts. Using immunoSEQ multiplex PCR, the repertoire was profiled, and TCRdb retains in-frame clones only, with some absent. This sample has approximately 3,300 clones, with over 15% found just once. Treatment indicated: randomized to nivolumab then ipilimumab (arm A) or the reverse (arm B). V usage is TRBV7-8 and J usage is TRBJ2-2; 7 bases line up with TRBD1. Sequencing used tumor tissue (inferred from file names), obtained from a patient given nivolumab and ipilimumab in sequence. The TCR sequence derives from a human donor with melanoma. This chain's CDR3 is CASRPGGYGELFF. The CDR3 DNA reads as TGTGCCAGCAGGCCAGGGGGTTACGGGGAGCTGTTTTTT.